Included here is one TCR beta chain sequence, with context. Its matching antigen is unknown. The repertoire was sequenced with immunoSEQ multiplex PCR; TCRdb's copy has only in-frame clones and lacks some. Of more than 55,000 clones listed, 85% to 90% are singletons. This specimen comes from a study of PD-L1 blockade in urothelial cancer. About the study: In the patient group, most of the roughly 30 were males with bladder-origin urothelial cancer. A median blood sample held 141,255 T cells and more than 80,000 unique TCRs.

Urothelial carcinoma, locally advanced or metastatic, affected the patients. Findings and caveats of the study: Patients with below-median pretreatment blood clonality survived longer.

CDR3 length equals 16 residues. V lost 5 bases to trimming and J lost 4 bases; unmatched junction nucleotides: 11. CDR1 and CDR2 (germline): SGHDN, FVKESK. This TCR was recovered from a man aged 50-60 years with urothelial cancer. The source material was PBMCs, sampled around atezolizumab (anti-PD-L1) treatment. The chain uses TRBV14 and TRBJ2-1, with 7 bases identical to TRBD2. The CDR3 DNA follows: TGTGCCAGCAGCGTTCAATTTAGCGGGCCGTACAATGAGCAGTTCTTC. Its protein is CASSVQFSGPYNEQFF.